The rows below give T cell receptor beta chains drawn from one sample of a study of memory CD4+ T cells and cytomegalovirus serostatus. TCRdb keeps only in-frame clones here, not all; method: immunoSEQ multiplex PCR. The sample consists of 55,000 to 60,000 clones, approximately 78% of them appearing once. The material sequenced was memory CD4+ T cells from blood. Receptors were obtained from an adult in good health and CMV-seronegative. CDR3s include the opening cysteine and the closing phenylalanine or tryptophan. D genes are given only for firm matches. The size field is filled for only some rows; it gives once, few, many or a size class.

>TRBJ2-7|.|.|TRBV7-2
CASSLVRVEQYF
TGTGCCAGCAGCTTAGTCAGGGTCGAGCAGTACTTC
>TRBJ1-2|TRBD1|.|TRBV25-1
CASSQPGQAGDNYGYTF
TGTGCCAGCAGCCAGCCGGGACAGGCAGGCGATAACTATGGCTACACCTTC
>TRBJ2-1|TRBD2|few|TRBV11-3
CASRLASGSESEQFF
TGTGCCAGCAGACTCGCTAGCGGGAGTGAGAGTGAGCAGTTCTTC
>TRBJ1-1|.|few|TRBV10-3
CAISWKGTDTEAFF
TGTGCCATCAGTTGGAAAGGCACGGACACTGAAGCTTTCTTT
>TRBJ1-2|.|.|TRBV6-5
CASSSRVGADGYTF
TGTGCCAGCAGTTCCAGGGTCGGGGCTGATGGCTACACCTTC
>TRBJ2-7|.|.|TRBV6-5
CASSYSHAYEQYF
TGTGCCAGCAGTTACTCGCACGCCTACGAGCAGTACTTC
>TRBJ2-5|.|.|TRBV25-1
CASSDHKGPWGSRETQYF
TGTGCCAGCAGTGATCACAAGGGACCTTGGGGGTCGAGAGAGACCCAGTACTTC
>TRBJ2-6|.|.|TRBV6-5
CASSSSSGANVLTF
TGTGCCAGCAGCTCGAGCTCTGGGGCCAACGTCCTGACTTTC
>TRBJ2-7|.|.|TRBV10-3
CATLDSGRRYEQYF
TGCGCCACCCTGGACAGCGGTCGTAGGTACGAGCAGTACTTC
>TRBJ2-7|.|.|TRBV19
CASSTRQKDYEQYF
TGTGCCAGTAGTACGAGACAAAAAGACTACGAGCAGTACTTC
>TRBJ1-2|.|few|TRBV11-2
CASSLEGASNYGYTF
TGTGCCAGCAGCTTAGAGGGGGCTTCTAACTATGGCTACACCTTC
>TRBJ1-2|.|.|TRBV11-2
CASSLDRGRQYGYTF
TGTGCCAGCAGCTTAGATAGGGGACGGCAGTATGGCTACACCTTC
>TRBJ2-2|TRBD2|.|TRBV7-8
CASSPYRIAGGPGNTGELFF
TGTGCCAGCAGCCCCTACAGAATAGCGGGAGGGCCTGGAAACACCGGGGAGCTGTTTTTT
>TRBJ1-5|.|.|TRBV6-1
CASHRIGNQPQHF
TGTGCCAGCCACAGGATTGGAAATCAGCCCCAGCATTTT
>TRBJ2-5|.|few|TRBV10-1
CASSYGGSQETQYF
TGCGCCAGCTCCTATGGGGGGTCCCAAGAGACCCAGTACTTC
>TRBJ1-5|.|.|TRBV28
CASSEYSNQPQHF
TGTGCCAGCAGCGAGTATAGCAATCAGCCCCAGCATTTT
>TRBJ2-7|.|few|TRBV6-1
CASSDSETYEQYF
TGTGCCAGCAGTGACTCAGAAACCTACGAGCAGTACTTC
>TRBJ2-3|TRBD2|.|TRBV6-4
CASSALAGGEDTQYF
TGTGCCAGCAGTGCCCTAGCGGGAGGGGAAGATACGCAGTATTTT
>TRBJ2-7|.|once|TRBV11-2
CASSLGGTPHRPYEQYF
TGTGCCAGCAGCTTAGGGGGGACTCCCCACCGTCCCTACGAGCAGTACTTC
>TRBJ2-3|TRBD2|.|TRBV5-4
CASSLKLAGAYTDTQYF
TGTGCCAGCAGCTTGAAACTAGCGGGTGCCTACACAGATACGCAGTATTTT
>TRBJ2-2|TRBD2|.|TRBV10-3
CAISGAGTSGSSNTGELFF
TGTGCCATCAGTGGGGCCGGGACTAGCGGGAGCTCGAACACCGGGGAGCTGTTTTTT
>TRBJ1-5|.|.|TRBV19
CASSAPTYSNQPQHF
TGTGCCAGTAGTGCTCCTACCTATAGCAATCAGCCCCAGCATTTT
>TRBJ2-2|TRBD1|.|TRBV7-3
CASSSTGGANPGELFF
TGTGCCAGCAGCTCAACAGGGGGCGCGAACCCCGGGGAGCTGTTTTTT
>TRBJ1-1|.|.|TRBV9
CASSVDGVAMNTEAFF
TGTGCCAGCAGCGTAGATGGGGTCGCGATGAACACTGAAGCTTTCTTT
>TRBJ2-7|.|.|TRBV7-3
CASSLRDANSYEQYF
TGTGCCAGCAGCCTCCGGGACGCAAACTCCTACGAGCAGTACTTC
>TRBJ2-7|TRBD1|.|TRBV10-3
CAIGPGQGPYEQYF
TGTGCCATCGGACCGGGACAGGGTCCCTACGAGCAGTACTTC
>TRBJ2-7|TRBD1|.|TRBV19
CASSAGTGGNEQYF
TGTGCCAGTAGTGCCGGGACAGGGGGTAACGAGCAGTACTTC
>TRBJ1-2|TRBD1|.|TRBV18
CASSPQGTVYGYTF
TGTGCCAGCTCACCGCAAGGGACAGTCTATGGCTACACCTTC
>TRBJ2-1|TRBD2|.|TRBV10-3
CAISELTSGGNNEQFF
TGTGCCATCAGTGAGTTGACTAGCGGGGGAAACAATGAGCAGTTCTTC
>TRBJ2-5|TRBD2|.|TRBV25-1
CASSPGLAGEETQYF
TGTGCCAGCAGCCCGGGACTAGCGGGAGAAGAGACCCAGTACTTC
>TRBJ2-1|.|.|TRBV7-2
CAGSLGTLYNEQFF
TGTGCCGGCAGCTTAGGGACATTGTACAATGAGCAGTTCTTC
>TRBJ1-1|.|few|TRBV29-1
CSVRREAEAFF
TGCAGCGTCAGACGGGAAGCTGAAGCTTTCTTT
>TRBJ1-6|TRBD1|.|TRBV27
CAIDEEGAFSPLHF
TGTGCCATCGACGAGGAGGGGGCGTTTTCACCCCTCCACTTT
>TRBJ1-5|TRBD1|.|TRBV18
CASSPDRGEGQPQHF
TGTGCCAGCTCACCGGACAGGGGTGAGGGTCAGCCCCAGCATTTT
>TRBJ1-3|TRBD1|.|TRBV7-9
CASSLPSTGDTSGNTIYF
TGTGCCAGCAGCTTACCGTCGACAGGGGACACCTCTGGAAACACCATATATTTT
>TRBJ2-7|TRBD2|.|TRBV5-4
CASSYSGHSYEQYF
TGTGCCAGCAGCTATAGCGGGCATTCCTACGAGCAGTACTTC
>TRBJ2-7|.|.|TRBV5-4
CASSRDGAYEQYF
TGTGCCAGCAGCCGGGACGGAGCCTACGAGCAGTACTTC
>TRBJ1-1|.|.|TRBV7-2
CASSQRQNTEAFF
TGTGCCAGCAGCCAGCGACAGAACACTGAAGCTTTCTTT
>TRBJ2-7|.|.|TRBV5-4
CASSFYGRYEQYF
TGTGCCAGCAGCTTTTATGGACGCTACGAGCAGTACTTC
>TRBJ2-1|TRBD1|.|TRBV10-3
CAISWGQGRNEQFF
TGTGCCATCAGTTGGGGACAGGGGAGAAATGAGCAGTTCTTC